This entry describes one T cell receptor (beta chain). The sample originates from a study of technical replicates of blood from a handful of donors. TCRdb's copy holds only in-frame clones and misses some; the assay was immunoSEQ multiplex PCR. The repertoire consists of more than 80,000 clones, with approximately 95% occurring once and the leading ten covering over 0.2%. The clonotype originates from a human donor in good health. The sample comprised T cells isolated from PBMCs.

This CDR3 reads CASSPTGTGGDVNTEAFF. The CDR3 bases are TGTGCCAGCAGCCCAACCGGGACAGGGGGCGATGTGAACACTGAAGCTTTCTTT. This rearrangement joins TRBV4-2 to TRBJ1-1; TRBD1 agrees at 12 bases. There are 18 residues in the CDR3. Germline loops: CDR1 LGHNA, CDR2 YNFKEQ. With V trimmed by 4 bases and J by 0 bases, 9 bases remained unmatched.